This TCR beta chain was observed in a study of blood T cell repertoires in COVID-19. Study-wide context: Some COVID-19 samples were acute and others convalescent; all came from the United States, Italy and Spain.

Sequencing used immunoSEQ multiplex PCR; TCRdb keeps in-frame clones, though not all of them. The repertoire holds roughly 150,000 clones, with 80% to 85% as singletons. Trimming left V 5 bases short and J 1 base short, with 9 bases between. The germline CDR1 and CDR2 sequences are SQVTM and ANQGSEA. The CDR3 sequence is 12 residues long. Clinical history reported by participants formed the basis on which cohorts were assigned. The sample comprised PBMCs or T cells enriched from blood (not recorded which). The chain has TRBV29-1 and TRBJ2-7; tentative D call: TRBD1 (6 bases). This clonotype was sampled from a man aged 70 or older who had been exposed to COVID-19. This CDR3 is CSVQGQSYEQYF. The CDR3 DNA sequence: TGCAGCGTTCAGGGACAATCCTACGAGCAGTACTTC.